Included here is one TCR beta chain sequence, with context. Its antigen is not identified. The data belong to a study of cytomegalovirus exposure and HLA in healthy donors. Study details: The study's early data release held about 85 million unique TCRs from HLA-typed donors.

With 60 Vbeta and 13 Jbeta primers, the PCR was carried out. Measured with immunoSEQ multiplex PCR; TCRdb has only the in-frame clones, and not every one. The table lists over 110,000 clones. Germline CDR1 MNHNS, CDR2 SASEGT. The germline V and J ends were trimmed by 8 bases and 3 bases, with 7 bases remaining between them. This CDR3 has 11 amino acids. Points from the study as a whole: The authors later found HLA-associated TCR beta chains more clonally expanded than equally common others.

J is TRBJ2-5 and V is TRBV6-1; D is undetermined. This clonotype was obtained from a male donor in good health and CMV-seronegative. Sequencing was performed on PBMCs. For the CDR3, the DNA is TGTGCCAGCTGCGCGGAAGAGACCCAGTACTTC. Translation: CASCAEETQYF.